These 2 T cell receptor beta chains originate from one sample sequenced in a study of blood T cell repertoires in COVID-19. This table comes from immunoSEQ multiplex PCR, and its TCRdb copy is limited to in-frame clones, with some not included. The table has about 240,000 clones, around 81% seen once. The sample was peripheral blood. The receptors originated from a man aged 30-40 years who had recovered from COVID-19.

This chain connects TRBV9 to TRBJ2-3; D possibly corresponds to TRBD2 (5 bases). Trimming left V 0 bases short and J 5 bases short, with 10 bases between. This CDR3 contains 14 residues. CDR1 and CDR2 from the germline V gene are SGDLS and YYNGEE. Here the CDR3 reads CASSVVGVEDTQYF. The CDR3 DNA reads as TGTGCCAGCAGCGTAGTGGGAGTGGAAGATACGCAGTATTTT.

The chain combines TRBV5-4 with TRBJ2-1; no clear D gene. CDR1 and CDR2 (germline): SGHNT, YYREEE (reference sequence). The CDR3 runs 12 residues. Trimming pared 4 bases from V and 7 bases from J, leaving 9 bases between. The chain's CDR3 is CASSAPGNEQFF. The CDR3 DNA sequence: TGTGCCAGCAGCGCGCCCGGTAATGAGCAGTTCTTC.